The 32 T cell receptor beta chains below were found in one sample sequenced in a study of CD8 T cells in Susac syndrome. After extraction with the RNeasy kit, 0.5 to 1 ug of the RNA was reverse transcribed using random hexamers. TCRdb re-called the immunoSEQ multiplex PCR reads through MiXCR, storing one row per CDR3 protein. Here the sample spans approximately 200,000 distinct CDR3 sequences, 95% being singletons. The sample consisted of CD4+ T cells from PBMCs. The receptors here all came from a human donor with multiple sclerosis.

The J gene is TRBJ2-1, the V gene TRBV4-2, with D perhaps matching TRBD1 or TRBD2 (6 bases each). Germline values: CDR1 LGHNA, CDR2 YNFKEQ. Trimming removed 1 base at V and 0 bases at J, with 7 bases between. CDR3 length: 15 amino acids. The CDR3 sequence is CASSQAGASYNEQFF. DNA for the CDR3: TGTGCCAGCAGCCAAGCGGGGGCCTCCTACAATGAGCAGTTCTTC.

J is TRBJ1-4 and V is TRBV20-1, with 7 bases lining up with TRBD1. The V segment lost 6 bases and the J segment 8 bases; nucleotides outside the gene matches: 12. This CDR3 is built from 14 residues. Germline lookup yields CDR1 DFQATT and CDR2 SNEGSKA (reference sequence). CDR3 loop: CSASQDRLGEKLFF. The CDR3 nucleotides are TGCAGTGCGAGCCAGGACAGGCTCGGCGAAAAACTGTTTTTT.

This clonotype was counted once. The chain employs TRBV9 and TRBJ2-3; 10 bases match TRBD2. V was pared by 1 base and J by 2 bases, with 1 base of the junction left unmatched. Looked up from germline, CDR1 is SGDLS and CDR2 is YYNGEE. This CDR3 has 15 amino acids. The CDR3: CASSVTSGVTDTQYF. DNA of the CDR3: TGTGCCAGCAGCGTAACTAGCGGGGTCACAGATACGCAGTATTTT.

This chain connects TRBV7-2 to TRBJ2-1; no reliable D call. The CDR3 runs 15 residues. Germline V gives CDR1 SGHTA, CDR2 FQGNSA. Trimming removed 6 bases from V and 1 base from J, with 13 bases in between. The CDR3 DNA reads as TGTGCCAGCAGTCCGCAAGCCGGGTCCTACAATGAGCAGTTCTTC. It yields the protein CASSPQAGSYNEQFF.

V and J are TRBV20-1 and TRBJ2-5, with D possibly called TRBD1 or TRBD2 (5 bases each). The length of the CDR3 is 12 residues. Trimming removed 3 bases from V and 2 bases from J, with 7 bases in between. CDR1 is DFQATT and CDR2 is SNEGSKA in the germline V gene (reference sequence). The CDR3 DNA reads as TGCAGTGCTAGGGGACGGCAAGAGACCCAGTACTTC. Protein: CSARGRQETQYF.

This rearrangement joins TRBV30 to TRBJ2-5, with D possibly being TRBD1 or TRBD2 (5 bases each). In germline, CDR1 is GTSNPN, CDR2 SVGIG (reference sequence). V was cut by 5 bases and J by 5 bases, with 18 bases left in between. The CDR3 has 14 amino acids. CDR3 in amino acids: CAWSVGPGVETQYF. CDR3 DNA: TGTGCCTGGTCCGTGGGACCTGGCGTGGAGACCCAGTACTTC.

The chain recombines TRBV5-6 with TRBJ2-7, with D hard to call. The germline V and J ends were trimmed by 2 bases and 9 bases, with 6 bases remaining between them. In germline, CDR1 is SGHDT, CDR2 YYEEEE. The CDR3 is 10 residues long. This CDR3 is CASSFSGQYF. CDR3 coding DNA: TGTGCCAGCAGCTTTTCCGGGCAGTACTTC.

The chain is built from TRBV6-5 and TRBJ2-5, with D perhaps TRBD1 or TRBD2 (5 bases each). Germline V gene data show CDR1 as MNHEY and CDR2 as SVGAGI. Trimming took off 7 bases at V and 9 bases at J, with 15 bases between the two ends. This CDR3 region has 12 residues. The CDR3 nucleotides are TGTGCCAGCAAGGACGGGGCAACGGCCCAGTACTTC. Translation gives CASKDGATAQYF.

The rearrangement links TRBV11-2 to TRBJ2-5, with 8 bases identical to TRBD2. This CDR3 contains 15 residues. Germline CDR1 and CDR2: SGHAT and FQNNGV. Trimming cost V 5 bases and J 5 bases; bases outside gene matches: 10. The chain's CDR3 is CASSLSGEAMETQYF. For the CDR3, the DNA is TGTGCCAGCAGCCTTAGCGGGGAGGCCATGGAGACCCAGTACTTC.

For the CDR3, the DNA is TGCAGTGCTACAAGGACATCGTATACGCAGTATTTT. It is translated as CSATRTSYTQYF. This chain joins TRBV20-1 and TRBJ2-3, with TRBD1 as a possible D gene (5 bases). There are 12 residues in the CDR3. Trimming removed 4 bases from V and 7 bases from J, with 12 bases in between. Germline-derived CDR1 and CDR2 are DFQATT and SNEGSKA (reference sequence).

The chain combines TRBV20-1 with TRBJ2-7, with D possibly being TRBD1 (5 bases). Per germline, CDR1 DFQATT and CDR2 SNEGSKA (reference sequence). The CDR3 extends over 11 amino acids. The V end lost 6 bases, the J end lost 2 bases, and 8 bases lay between the germline ends. The CDR3 is CSAQGPYEQYF. As DNA, the CDR3 is TGCAGTGCCCAGGGTCCCTACGAGCAGTACTTC.

About this clonotype: One end of the junction is discordant with germline, which a read error may explain. V gene TRBV7-7 combines with J gene TRBJ2-3, with D unclear. The CDR3 covers 13 residues. CDR1 and CDR2 (germline): SSHAT, FNYEAQ (reference sequence). The CDR3 reads CASSADSTDTQYF. The CDR3 region has the DNA TGTGCTAGCAGCGCGGACAGCACAGATACGCAGTATTTT.

This chain links TRBV20-1 with TRBJ2-5, with 9 bases that match TRBD2. The CDR3 contains 13 residues. The V and J ends lost 8 bases and 2 bases, in that order; junction bases with no gene match: 6. In germline, CDR1 is DFQATT, CDR2 SNEGSKA (reference sequence). This chain's CDR3 is CSLSGGMQETQYF. In nucleotides, the CDR3 is TGCAGTCTTAGCGGGGGAATGCAAGAGACCCAGTACTTC.

The chain is built from TRBV2 and TRBJ2-3; D gene ambiguous. The length of the CDR3 is 11 residues. Deletions cut 6 bases from V and 4 bases from J, with 5 bases between. Looked up from germline, CDR1 is SNHLY and CDR2 is FYNNEI. The CDR3 loop is CASSWSDTQYF. The CDR3 coding sequence is TGTGCCAGCAGCTGGTCAGATACGCAGTATTTT.

In regard to this clonotype: One end of the junction is discordant with germline, which a read error may explain. The gene calls are TRBV9 and TRBJ2-1, with D maybe TRBD2 (7 bases). Germline V CDR1 and CDR2: SGDLS, YYNGEE. The length of the CDR3 is 16 residues. CDR3: CAGSVAEGGLYNEQFF. CDR3 DNA sequence: TGTGCCGGCAGCGTAGCTGAGGGGGGGCTGTACAATGAGCAGTTCTTC. Full variable domain (rest looked up from reference TRBV9 and TRBJ2-1): DSGVTQTPKHLITATGQRVTLRCSPRSGDLSVYWYQQSLDQGLQFLIQYYNGEERAKGNILERFSAQQFPDLHSELNLSSLELGDSALYFCAGSVAEGGLYNEQFFGPGTRLTVL.

This clonotype showed up just once. V and J are TRBV7-3 and TRBJ2-7, with unresolved D. Trimming took 8 bases from V and 2 from J, leaving 7 bases between them. The germline gives CDR1 SGHTA, CDR2 FQGTGA. This CDR3 has 11 residues. The CDR3 protein is CASGLPYEQYV. The CDR3 coding sequence is TGTGCCAGCGGCCTCCCCTACGAGCAGTACGTC.

The chain has TRBV15 and TRBJ2-1, with TRBD1 identical over 8 bases. Germline lookup yields CDR1 LNHNV and CDR2 YYDKDF (reference sequence). This CDR3 is built from 16 residues. Trimming removed 0 bases from V and 9 bases from J; junction bases left unmatched: 10. The CDR3 nucleotides are TGTGCCACCAGCAGAGATTGGCAGGGCGGACAGGGTGAGCAGTTCTTC. Translating it yields CATSRDWQGGQGEQFF. Filled out from reference TRBV15 and TRBJ2-1, the complete variable domain reads DAMVIQNPRYQVTQFGKPVTLSCSQTLNHNVMYWYQQKSSQAPKLLFHYYDKDFNNEADTPDNFQSRRPNTSFCFLDIRSPGLGDTAMYLCATSRDWQGGQGEQFFGPGTRLTVL.

The chain joins TRBV4-1 to TRBJ2-2, with 9 nucleotides matching TRBD1. Germline values: CDR1 MGHRA, CDR2 YSYEKL. The V gene end was trimmed by 4 bases and the J gene end by 2 bases; junction bases not matched to a gene: 5. The CDR3 length is 16 residues. The CDR3 here is CASSLGQGTNTGELFF. The CDR3 DNA is TGCGCCAGCAGCCTTGGACAGGGGACTAACACCGGGGAGCTGTTTTTT.

This chain links TRBV7-2 with TRBJ1-5; D gene uncertain. Trimming stripped 5 bases from V and 6 bases from J, with 8 bases between. The germline V gene encodes CDR1 SGHTA and CDR2 FQGNSA. The CDR3 is 12 amino acids. CDR3 nucleotides: TGTGCCAGCAGCGACGTAGTTCAGCCCCAGCATTTT. Its translation is CASSDVVQPQHF.

V usage is TRBV6-5 and J usage is TRBJ1-6; tentative D call: TRBD1 (6 bases). The V end lost 6 bases, the J end lost 10 bases, and 13 bases lay between the germline ends. The germline gives CDR1 MNHEY, CDR2 SVGAGI. The CDR3 extends over 13 amino acids. The CDR3 sequence is CASRQGTESPLHF. The CDR3 bases are TGTGCCAGCAGGCAGGGGACGGAATCACCCCTCCACTTT.

This rearrangement joins TRBV12-3 or TRBV12-4 to TRBJ2-5; D is unclear. The CDR3 sequence is 13 residues long. Trimming left V 3 bases short and J 0 bases short, with 5 bases between. The CDR3 coding sequence is TGTGCCAGCAGTTTCAACAACCAAGAGACCCAGTACTTC. Its translation: CASSFNNQETQYF.

This clonotype was observed a single time. One junction end disagrees with the germline gene, perhaps due to a read error. The rearrangement uses TRBV6-2 or TRBV6-3 and TRBJ2-6; the D is unclear. Germline loops: CDR1 MNHEY, CDR2 SVGEGT. CDR3 length equals 14 residues. DNA of the CDR3: TGTGCCAGCAGTTACAGGATTGGGACCAACGTCCTGACTTTC. Residues: CASSYRIGTNVLTF.

The chain joins TRBV11-2 to TRBJ1-2; D gene uncertain. The CDR3 is 14 residues long. With 0 bases removed from V and 4 bases from J, the gap between germline ends came to 9 bases. The germline V gene has CDR1 SGHAT and CDR2 FQNNGV. DNA of the CDR3: TGTGCCAGCAGCTTAGACCCAACGTTCTATGGCTACACCTTC. Protein product: CASSLDPTFYGYTF.

The chain recombines TRBV20-1 with TRBJ2-1; D unresolved. CDR1 and CDR2 from the germline V gene are DFQATT and SNEGSKA (reference sequence). Trimming shortened V by 3 bases and J by 4 bases, and 13 bases separated the two germline ends. This CDR3 comprises 14 residues. This CDR3 reads CSARAERRYNEQFF. The DNA for the CDR3 is TGCAGTGCTAGGGCCGAGCGTAGATACAATGAGCAGTTCTTC.

The CDR3 DNA follows: TGCAGTGCCCGTACCCGGGACAGACTCTACGAGCAGTACTTC. This sequence encodes CSARTRDRLYEQYF. The chain employs TRBV20-1 and TRBJ2-7; 7 positions agree with TRBD1. J gave up 3 bases and V 6 bases, and 11 bases lay outside the gene matches. Germline V gene lookup returns CDR1 DFQATT and CDR2 SNEGSKA (reference sequence). The CDR3 covers 14 residues.

The rearrangement uses TRBV2 and TRBJ1-6, with 8 bases that match TRBD1. CDR1 SNHLY and CDR2 FYNNEI come from the germline V gene. The junction had 4 bases not matched to a gene; V was cut back by 6 bases and J by 9 bases. The CDR3 extends over 13 amino acids. Here the CDR3 DNA reads TGTGCCAGCAGATGGGGACAGGCTTCACCCCTCCACTTT. Protein product: CASRWGQASPLHF.

This clonotype came up once. Here the CDR3 reads CASRPQGYEQYF. For the CDR3, the DNA is TGTGCCAGCAGACCACAGGGTTACGAGCAGTACTTC. The chain has TRBV2 and TRBJ2-7; a possible D gene is TRBD1 (6 bases). Germline CDR1 is SNHLY and CDR2 is FYNNEI. The CDR3 length is 12 residues. Deletions cut 6 bases from V and 4 bases from J, with 10 bases between.

The chain employs TRBV20-1 and TRBJ2-2; TRBD2 matches at 10 bases. The CDR3 is 14 amino acids. CDR1 and CDR2 from the germline V gene are DFQATT and SNEGSKA (reference sequence). V lost 3 bases, J lost 3 bases, and 1 base stayed unmatched. The CDR3 region is CSASSGGYTGELFF. The DNA for the CDR3 is TGCAGTGCTAGTAGCGGGGGGTACACCGGGGAGCTGTTTTTT.

The V call is TRBV25-1, the J call TRBJ1-4; D not certain. The CDR3 is 18 amino acids. V was pared by 2 bases and J by 0 bases, with 16 bases between. Germline CDR1 and CDR2: MGHDK and SYGVNS. The CDR3 loop is CASSETPPVRSTNEKLFF. CDR3 coding DNA: TGTGCCAGCAGTGAAACCCCCCCAGTACGCTCAACTAATGAAAAACTGTTTTTT.

The chain is built from TRBV3-1 and TRBJ2-3; D is unclear. V was pared by 3 bases and J by 0 bases, with 7 bases between. Germline V gives CDR1 LGHDT, CDR2 YNNKEL (reference sequence). This CDR3 has 14 amino acids. CDR3 amino acids: CASSQILSTDTQYF. For the CDR3, the DNA is TGTGCCAGCAGCCAGATTTTAAGCACAGATACGCAGTATTTT.

The chain is built from TRBV3-1 and TRBJ2-5, with 10 positions matching TRBD2. CDR1 LGHDT and CDR2 YNNKEL come from the germline V gene (reference sequence). This CDR3 comprises 16 residues. The junction had 7 bases not matched to a gene; V was cut back by 1 base and J by 5 bases. CDR3 amino acids: CASSQAPAGGPETQYF. The DNA for the CDR3 is TGTGCCAGCAGCCAAGCTCCAGCGGGGGGGCCGGAGACCCAGTACTTC.

The chain is built from TRBV3-1 and TRBJ2-5, with D perhaps being TRBD1 or TRBD2 (5 bases each). Germline CDR1 reads LGHDT; CDR2 reads YNNKEL (reference sequence). This CDR3 is built from 15 residues. V shed 4 bases and J shed 3 bases, with 15 bases lying between them. The chain's CDR3 is CASSLPMGTEETQYF. CDR3 coding DNA: TGTGCCAGCAGCCTACCGATGGGGACGGAAGAGACCCAGTACTTC.